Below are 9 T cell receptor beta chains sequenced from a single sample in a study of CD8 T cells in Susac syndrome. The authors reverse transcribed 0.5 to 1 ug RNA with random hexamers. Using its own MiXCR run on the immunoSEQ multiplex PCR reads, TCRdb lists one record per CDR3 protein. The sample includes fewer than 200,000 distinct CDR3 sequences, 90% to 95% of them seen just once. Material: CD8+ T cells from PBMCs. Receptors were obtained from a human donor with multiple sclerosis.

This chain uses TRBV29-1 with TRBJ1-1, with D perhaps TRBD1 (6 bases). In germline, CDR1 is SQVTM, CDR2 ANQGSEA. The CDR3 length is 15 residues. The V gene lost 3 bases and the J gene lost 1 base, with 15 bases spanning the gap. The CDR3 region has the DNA TGCAGCGTTGACCCGCGCGGGGGGCGGAACACTGAAGCTTTCTTT. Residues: CSVDPRGGRNTEAFF.

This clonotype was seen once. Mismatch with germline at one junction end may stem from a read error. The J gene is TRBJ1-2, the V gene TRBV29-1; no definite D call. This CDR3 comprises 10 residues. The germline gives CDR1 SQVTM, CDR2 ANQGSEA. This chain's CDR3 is CSVEEYGYTF. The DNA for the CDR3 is TGCAGCGTAGAAGAGTATGGCTACACCTTC.

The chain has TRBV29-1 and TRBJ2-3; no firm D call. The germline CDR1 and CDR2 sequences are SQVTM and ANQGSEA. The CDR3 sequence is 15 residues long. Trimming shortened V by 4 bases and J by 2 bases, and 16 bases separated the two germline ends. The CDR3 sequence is CSVVGLRVDTDTQYF. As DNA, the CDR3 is TGCAGCGTTGTAGGCCTGCGAGTCGACACAGATACGCAGTATTTT.

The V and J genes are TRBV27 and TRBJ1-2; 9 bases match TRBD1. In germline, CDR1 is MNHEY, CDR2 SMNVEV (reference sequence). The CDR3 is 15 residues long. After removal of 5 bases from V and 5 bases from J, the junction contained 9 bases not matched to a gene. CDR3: CASSRTGEPLYGYTF. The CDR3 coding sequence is TGTGCCAGCAGTAGGACAGGGGAGCCCCTTTATGGCTACACCTTC.

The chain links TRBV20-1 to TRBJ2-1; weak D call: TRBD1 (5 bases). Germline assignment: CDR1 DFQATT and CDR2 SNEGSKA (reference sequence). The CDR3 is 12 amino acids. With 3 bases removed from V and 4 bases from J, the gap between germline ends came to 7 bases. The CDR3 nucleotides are TGCAGTGCTAGGGGGCAGTACAATGAGCAGTTCTTC. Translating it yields CSARGQYNEQFF.

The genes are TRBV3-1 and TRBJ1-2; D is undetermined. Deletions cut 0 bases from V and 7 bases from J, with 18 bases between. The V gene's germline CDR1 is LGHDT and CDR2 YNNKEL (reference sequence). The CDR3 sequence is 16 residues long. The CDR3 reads CASSQDFVDPTAGYTF. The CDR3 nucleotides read TGTGCCAGCAGCCAAGATTTTGTGGACCCGACCGCTGGCTACACCTTC.

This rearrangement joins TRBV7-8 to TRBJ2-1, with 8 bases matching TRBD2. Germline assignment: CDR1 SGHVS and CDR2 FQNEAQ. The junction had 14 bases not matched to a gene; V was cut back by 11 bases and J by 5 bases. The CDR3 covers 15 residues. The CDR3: CAGSAGAAPNNEQFF. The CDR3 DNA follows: TGTGCCGGATCAGCGGGAGCAGCCCCGAACAATGAGCAGTTCTTC.

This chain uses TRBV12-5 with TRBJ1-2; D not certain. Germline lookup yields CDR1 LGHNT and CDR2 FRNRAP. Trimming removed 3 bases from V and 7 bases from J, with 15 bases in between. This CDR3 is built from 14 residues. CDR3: CASGFDFPVGGYTF. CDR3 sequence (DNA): TGTGCTAGTGGTTTTGATTTCCCTGTCGGTGGCTACACCTTC.

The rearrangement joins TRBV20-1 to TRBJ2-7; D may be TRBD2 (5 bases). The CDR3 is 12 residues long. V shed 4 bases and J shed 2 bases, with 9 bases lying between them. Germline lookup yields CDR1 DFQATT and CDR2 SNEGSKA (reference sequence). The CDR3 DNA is TGCAGTGCTACTAGCTACCCCTACGAGCAGTACTTC. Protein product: CSATSYPYEQYF.